The present T cell receptor (beta chain) was sequenced within a study of tumor-infiltrating lymphocytes in localized non-small cell lung cancer. Study-level background: Patients included smokers and never-smokers with various histologies, some sampled after neoadjuvant chemotherapy. From each patient, both tumor and uninvolved lung, non-adjacent to tumor, were sampled.

The method was immunoSEQ multiplex PCR; TCRdb's version includes in-frame clones alone and lacks a portion of them. The profile shows 20,000 to 25,000 clones, roughly three fifths of them singletons. Whole-study results and caveats: Compared with uninvolved lung, tumors showed higher T cell infiltration by TCRbeta sequencing.

On this clone: Its antigen is not known.

Trimming removed 8 bases at V and 8 bases at J, with 16 bases between. CDR3 length: 13 residues. Germline lookup yields CDR1 SNHLY and CDR2 FYNNEI. The V and J genes are TRBV2 and TRBJ2-1; either TRBD1 or TRBD2 may fit D (5 bases each). The clonotype comes from a human donor with non-small cell lung cancer. The specimen sequenced was lung tumor tissue. The chain's CDR3 is CASDGAGLDEQFF. The CDR3 DNA reads as TGTGCCAGCGACGGGGCAGGGTTGGATGAGCAGTTCTTC.